The clone carrying this TCR beta chain has a handful of counts. Its cognate antigen is unknown. This CDR3 has 14 residues. V lost 2 bases and J lost 2, with 7 bases in between. Germline loops: CDR1 LNHDA, CDR2 SQIVND (reference sequence). Investigators reverse transcribed all isolated RNA, so they sequenced expressed TCRB transcripts. The repertoire was sequenced with immunoSEQ multiplex PCR; TCRdb's copy has only in-frame clones and lacks some. The table has 310,000 or so clones, 9.5% to 12% seen once. Via the markers CD45RO/CCR7/CD25/CD127/CD95/CD27, stem cell-like memory, regulatory, central memory and naive CD4+ cells were sorted. The sample belongs to a study of beta chain features in type 1 diabetes. At the level of the study: Sorted cell examination encompassed 85 million to 130 million cells across all samples.

The study, taken as a whole, reports: Researchers caution that PCR might favor shorter templates, equally among patients and controls.

The specimen sequenced was naive CD4+ T cells from blood. The receptor was isolated from a woman aged 30 to 39 in good health. The chain joins TRBV19 to TRBJ1-5, with D perhaps matching TRBD1 (6 bases). The CDR3 DNA is TGTGCCAGTAGTATATCAGGGGGCAATCAGCCCCAGCATTTT. Its translation is CASSISGGNQPQHF.